This TCR beta chain was obtained from a study of graft-versus-host responses after intestinal transplantation (TCRdb year 2021). Background on the whole study: Multivisceral, liver-intestinal, or isolated intestinal transplants were received by the recipients. All recipients received anti-thymocyte globulin induction followed by maintenance tacrolimus and steroids for around 3 years. After intestinal transplantation, graft-versus-host and host-versus-graft alloreactive T cell clones were followed in the graft, circulation and bone marrow using bulk TCR-beta CDR3 sequencing. Alloreactive clones were identified by sequencing pre-transplant mixed lymphocyte reaction products and comparing these products with unstimulated pre-transplant donor and recipient T cells. A cohort of roughly 25 intestinal transplant recipients, including one retransplant, was enrolled, and a few patients lacking pretransplant specimens were excluded. Donor T cell macrochimerism was defined as a peak of at least 4% donor T cells among recipient peripheral blood mononuclear cells. Samples from three later patients were sequenced in-house on an Illumina MiSeq with MiXCR processing rather than by the commercial service.

Study-wide conclusions, independent of this receptor: Conclusions were limited by the relatively low number and heterogeneity of intestinal transplant patients. Early after transplant, peak levels of circulating GvH clones were found to be associated with declines in HvG clones. GvH clones were detected in recipient bone marrow, and some of these GvH clones were observed earlier in ileal mucosa or blood, consistent with an intestinal mucosal origin. Patients with donor T cell macrochimerism had high GvH to HvG T cell clonal ratios in their allografts.

To prepare the library, the immunoSEQ multiplex PCR assay was applied. For most patients, genomic DNA was isolated with the Qiagen DNeasy Blood and Tissue Kit and shipped frozen to Adaptive Biotechnologies for TCR sequencing. For most patients, genomic DNA was subjected to high-throughput TCR-beta CDR3 sequencing by Adaptive Biotechnologies. For the original study's pipeline: Adaptive's ImmunoSEQ software supplied the TCR sequencing data for 18 patients, while MiXCR and VDJtools were used to process a few other patients. To correct CD4 versus CD8 sorting errors, any sequence found in both subsets at a frequency ratio below 5:1 was removed. Because the origin of CDR3 nucleotide sequences shared between donor and recipient could not be assigned, those sequences were removed. At least 2-fold expansion over unstimulated cells and a minimum CFSE-low frequency of 0.002% (template counts) or 0.001% (read counts) were required for clones to be classified as alloreactive. Mappable clones were those detected in sequenced pre-transplant spleen, lymph node, or MLR CFSE-low populations of the donor or recipient. The cumulative frequency of alloreactive clones was calculated as a percentage of all sequences, weighted by copy number. The clones in this table, taken by TCRdb from immuneACCESS, are in-frame only. Not every clone is retained; where verified, under half of the shortfall comes from an unresolved V gene, and the cause of the rest is unknown. Clonal size and the V and J genes are those of that table, whereas D and trimming came from the DNA. For this sample there are about 35,000 clones; nearly 95% appear just once. The ten most abundant clones make up roughly a fifth of the sample.

This clone was detected once. The antigen this receptor binds is unknown. Base qualities are not recorded, but no much larger clone differs from it by a single base. This specimen's time point label, per the study, means: cells obtained before transplantation from donor or recipient. CD3+CD4+ and CD3+CD8+ populations were FACS-sorted from unstimulated pre-transplant donor and recipient cells taken from spleen or lymph nodes. Trimming costs V 0 bases and J 0 bases, and their ends lie 12 bases apart. For CDR1 and CDR2, the germline V gene (reference sequence) lists MNHEY and SMNVEV. The CDR3 holds 16 amino acids from the cysteine to the phenylalanine. The only DNA kept is the CDR3, 48 bases in frame from the first base.

Sequenced material: unstimulated CD8+ T cells sorted from spleen or lymph node cells, taken before transplant. The sequence joins TRBV27 to TRBJ2-7, with the D assignment possibly TRBD1 or TRBD2, given 5 matching bases for each. This TCR was sampled from a human donor who was the organ donor for an intestinal transplant. The DNA sequence is given as TGTGCCAGCAGTTTATCGAGAGGGGACGGCTCCTACGAGCAGTACTTC. It translates as CASSLSRGDGSYEQYF.